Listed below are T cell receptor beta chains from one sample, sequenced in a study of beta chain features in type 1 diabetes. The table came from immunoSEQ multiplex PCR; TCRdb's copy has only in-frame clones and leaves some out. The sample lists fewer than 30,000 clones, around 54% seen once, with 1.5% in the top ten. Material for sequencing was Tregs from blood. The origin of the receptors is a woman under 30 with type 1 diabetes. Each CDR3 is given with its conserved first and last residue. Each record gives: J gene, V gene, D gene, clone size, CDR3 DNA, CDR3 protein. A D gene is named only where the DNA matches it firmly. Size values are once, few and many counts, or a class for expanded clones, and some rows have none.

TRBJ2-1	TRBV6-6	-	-	TGTGCCAGCAGTTACTCGCGGGGCTTGCAAAATGAGCAGTTCTTC	CASSYSRGLQNEQFF
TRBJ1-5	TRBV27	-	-	TGTGCCAGCAGCGCTAACAGGGATAGCAATCAGCCCCAGCATTTT	CASSANRDSNQPQHF
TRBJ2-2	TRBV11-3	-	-	TGTGCCAGCAGCTTAGTTTCGCGCGGGGAGCTGTTTTTT	CASSLVSRGELFF
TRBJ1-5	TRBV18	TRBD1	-	TGTGCCAGCTCACCAACCATAATCCAACAGGGGGCCGGTCAGCCCCAGCATTTT	CASSPTIIQQGAGQPQHF
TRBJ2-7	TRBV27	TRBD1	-	TGTGCCAGCAGGAATAATGGGGACAGAAACCCCTACGAGCAGTACTTC	CASRNNGDRNPYEQYF
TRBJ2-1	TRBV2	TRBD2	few	TGTGCCAGCAGTCATAAGACTAGCGGATCTCGGAATGAGCAGTTCTTC	CASSHKTSGSRNEQFF
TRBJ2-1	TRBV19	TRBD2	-	TGTGCCAGTAGTCGGGAGGTCTATGACAATGAGCAGTTCTTC	CASSREVYDNEQFF
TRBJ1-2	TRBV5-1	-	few	TGCGCCAGCAGCTTGCGACAAGTGGATGGCTACACCTTC	CASSLRQVDGYTF
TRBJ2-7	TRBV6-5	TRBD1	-	TGTGCCAGCAGGGGACAGGGAGGCTCCTACGAGCAGTACTTC	CASRGQGGSYEQYF
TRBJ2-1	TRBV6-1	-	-	TGTGCCAGCAGTGAACTACTGGTTCCATCCTACAATGAGCAGTTCTTC	CASSELLVPSYNEQFF
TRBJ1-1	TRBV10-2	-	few	TGCGCCAGCAGAAGGGGGTACGACACTGAAGCTTTCTTT	CASRRGYDTEAFF